These 27 T cell receptor beta chains were all obtained from the same sample, sequenced in a study of blood T cell repertoires in COVID-19 (dated by TCRdb to 2018 to 2021). Library method: the immunoSEQ multiplex PCR assay. TCRdb took this table from immuneACCESS and kept in-frame rearrangements with V and J called. Such tables lack part of the clones; where checked against another copy, unresolved V genes explain under half of the gap, and the rest is unexplained. Present in this sample are fewer than 400,000 clones, about 87% of which were seen just once. The ten largest clones represent around 10% of the sample. Sequencing was performed on PBMCs or T cells enriched from blood (not recorded which). The receptors come from a woman in her late teens or twenties who had recovered from COVID-19.

The rearrangement joins TRBV15 to TRBJ2-1, with a weak D call TRBD1 (6 bases). Trimming removed 0 bases from V and 6 bases from J, with 9 bases in between. The germline V gene encodes CDR1 LNHNV and CDR2 YYDKDF (reference sequence). This CDR3 spans 14 amino acids. The CDR3 reads CATSRDAGANEQFF. CDR3 DNA sequence: TGTGCCACCAGCAGAGATGCAGGGGCCAATGAGCAGTTCTTC.

The chain joins TRBV14 to TRBJ1-2; 7 bases are a match to TRBD1. There are 15 residues in the CDR3. Trimming cost V 4 bases and J 4 bases; bases outside gene matches: 9. Germline assignment: CDR1 SGHDN and CDR2 FVKESK. This chain's CDR3 is CASSRDRVSGYGYTF. The CDR3 nucleotides read TGTGCCAGCAGCCGCGACAGGGTATCTGGCTATGGCTACACCTTC.

This chain links TRBV27 with TRBJ2-2, with 10 bases that match TRBD2. The V and J ends lost 6 bases and 5 bases, in that order; junction bases with no gene match: 6. This CDR3 spans 15 amino acids. Germline loops: CDR1 MNHEY, CDR2 SMNVEV (reference sequence). CDR3 sequence reads: CASRVAGGQTGELFF. DNA for the CDR3: TGTGCCAGCAGGGTAGCGGGGGGACAGACCGGGGAGCTGTTTTTT.

The rearrangement uses TRBV6-6 and TRBJ1-2; D remains ambiguous. The V end lost 6 bases, the J end lost 8 bases, and 13 bases lay between the germline ends. Germline V gene data show CDR1 as MNHNY and CDR2 as SVGAGI (reference sequence). The CDR3 is 12 residues long. The CDR3 region has the DNA TGTGCCAGCAGCCCCGGAGGGTACGGCTACACCTTC. Its protein product is CASSPGGYGYTF.

V gene TRBV29-1 combines with J gene TRBJ2-7, with 7 bases lining up with TRBD1. Germline V CDR1 and CDR2: SQVTM, ANQGSEA. The V gene end was trimmed by 7 bases and the J gene end by 2 bases; junction bases not matched to a gene: 14. This CDR3 region has 15 residues. In DNA form, the CDR3 reads TGCAGCGCCTCCGTAGGACAGGTCGGCCCCTACGAGCAGTACTTC. Its translation is CSASVGQVGPYEQYF.

This chain uses TRBV3-1 (or the pseudogene TRBV3-2) with TRBJ2-3; weak D call: TRBD2 (6 bases). The CDR3 loop spans 14 amino acids. Germline V CDR1 and CDR2: LGHDT, YNNKEL (reference sequence). V lost 1 base and J lost 3, with 8 bases in between. In DNA, the CDR3 is TGTGCCAGCAGCCAAGTGCTAGCGACAGATACGCAGTATTTT. Translated, it gives CASSQVLATDTQYF.

The chain combines TRBV4-3 with TRBJ1-6, with D maybe TRBD1 (5 bases). The V gene's germline CDR1 is LGHNA and CDR2 YSLEER. The CDR3 runs 15 residues. Trimming left V 0 bases short and J 10 bases short, with 13 bases between. CDR3: CASSQDQGLVSPLHF. The DNA for the CDR3 is TGCGCCAGCAGCCAAGATCAGGGTCTTGTGTCACCCCTCCACTTT.

The genes are TRBV7-2 and TRBJ1-1, with no clear D. Trimming stripped 1 base from V and 4 bases from J, with 10 bases between. Germline lookup yields CDR1 SGHTA and CDR2 FQGNSA. The CDR3 is 14 residues long. CDR3: CASSLGGAGTEAFF. The CDR3 bases are TGTGCCAGCAGCTTAGGGGGAGCGGGCACTGAAGCTTTCTTT.

This clone was detected once. The CDR3: CATSARYLGQDNEKLFF. DNA for the CDR3: TGTGCCACCAGCGCACGCTATTTGGGACAGGATAATGAAAAACTGTTTTTT. The chain employs TRBV15 and TRBJ1-4, with 8 bases aligning to TRBD1. Trimming removed 5 bases from V and 4 bases from J; junction bases left unmatched: 12. This CDR3 spans 17 amino acids. Germline V lookup: CDR1 LNHNV, CDR2 YYDKDF (reference sequence).

The chain links TRBV5-4 to TRBJ1-4, with D perhaps TRBD1 (6 bases). The CDR3 has 14 residues. The germline V gene encodes CDR1 SGHNT and CDR2 YYREEE (reference sequence). The V gene lost 2 bases and the J gene lost 7 bases, with 12 bases spanning the gap. The CDR3, as DNA: TGTGCCAGCAGCTTACAGGGTATCAGTGAAAAACTGTTTTTT. It specifies CASSLQGISEKLFF. Using reference TRBV5-4 and TRBJ1-4 for the parts outside the CDR3, the full variable domain is ETGVTQSPTHLIKTRGQQVTLRCSSQSGHNTVSWYQQALGQGPQFIFQYYREEENGRGNFPPRFSGLQFPNYSSELNVNALELDDSALYLCASSLQGISEKLFFGSGTQLSVL.

This clone was observed a few times. This sequence joins TRBV4-1 and TRBJ1-1, with a weak D call TRBD1 (6 bases). The CDR3 extends over 17 amino acids. Trimming shortened V by 0 bases and J by 1 base, and 15 bases separated the two germline ends. Looked up from germline, CDR1 is MGHRA and CDR2 is YSYEKL. CDR3 DNA: TGCGCCAGCAGCCAAGATTTATCAGGGGCGGAGAACACTGAAGCTTTCTTT. It codes for CASSQDLSGAENTEAFF.

This clone occurred once. The chain joins TRBV19 to TRBJ1-5, with D unresolved. V gave up 5 bases and J gave up 2 bases, with 13 bases separating them. Germline V gives CDR1 LNHDA, CDR2 SQIVND (reference sequence). The CDR3 length is 15 residues. CDR3: CASSPRSGGNQPQHF. For the CDR3, the DNA is TGTGCCAGTAGTCCTCGGTCGGGTGGCAATCAGCCCCAGCATTTT.

The CDR3 coding sequence is TGTGCCAGCAGCAGACTAGCGGGAGAACACAATGAGCAGTTCTTC. This encodes CASSRLAGEHNEQFF. The rearrangement joins TRBV6-4 to TRBJ2-1; 12 bases fit TRBD2. This CDR3 contains 15 residues. Germline V CDR1 and CDR2: MRHNA, SNTAGT. Trimming removed 6 bases from V and 5 bases from J; junction bases left unmatched: 5.

Only one count was recorded for this clone. V gene TRBV19 combines with J gene TRBJ1-5; 7 bases map to TRBD1. Germline CDR1 and CDR2: LNHDA and SQIVND (reference sequence). Losses at the gene ends were 3 bases for V and 2 bases for J; bases not matched to a gene: 7. This CDR3 region has 16 residues. The DNA of the CDR3 is TGTGCCAGTAGTATCGTATGGACAGGCCGCAATCAGCCCCAGCATTTT. This gives the protein CASSIVWTGRNQPQHF.

The chain has TRBV7-2 and TRBJ2-5; D unclear. V was cut by 2 bases and J by 1 base, with 5 bases left in between. The CDR3 covers 13 residues. Germline V CDR1 and CDR2: SGHTA, FQGNSA. DNA for the CDR3: TGTGCCAGCAGCTTAAGCCGCCAAGAGACCCAGTACTTC. This encodes CASSLSRQETQYF.

CDR3 in DNA: TGTGCCAGCACTTGGGACAGGGGACGTAGCAATGAGCAGTTCTTC. It encodes CASTWDRGRSNEQFF. This chain uses TRBV19 with TRBJ2-1; 10 positions match TRBD1. Germline trimming cut 9 bases from V and 6 bases from J; bases unmatched to any gene: 11. This CDR3 has 15 amino acids. Germline CDR1 reads LNHDA; CDR2 reads SQIVND (reference sequence).

J is TRBJ1-4 and V is TRBV7-8, with 7 bases aligning to TRBD1. The germline gives CDR1 SGHVS, CDR2 FQNEAQ. V shed 0 bases and J 6 bases; nucleotides not matched to a gene: 4. CDR3 length: 15 residues. DNA of the CDR3: TGTGCCAGCAGCTTAGCCGGGACAGCCGATGAAAAACTGTTTTTT. Its protein is CASSLAGTADEKLFF.

The chain combines TRBV29-1 with TRBJ2-7, with 8 bases lining up with TRBD1. The length of the CDR3 is 14 residues. Looked up from germline, CDR1 is SQVTM and CDR2 is ANQGSEA. V shed 6 bases, J shed 2 bases, and the junction held 9 bases outside the gene matches. CDR3 in DNA: TGCAGCGTGCTCCTCTTACAGGGGGCCTACGAGCAGTACTTC. Translation gives CSVLLLQGAYEQYF.

The rearrangement uses TRBV7-2 and TRBJ1-5; unclear D gene. In germline, CDR1 is SGHTA, CDR2 FQGNSA. The CDR3 has 15 amino acids. Trimming took 1 base from V and 5 from J, leaving 12 bases between them. CDR3 nucleotide sequence: TGTGCCAGCAGCTTAGAGGCAGCTGGGCATCAGCCCCAGCATTTT. Residues: CASSLEAAGHQPQHF.

The chain recombines TRBV10-3 with TRBJ2-5; possibly TRBD2 for D (6 bases). The germline V gene encodes CDR1 ENHRY and CDR2 SYGVKD. V lost 6 bases and J lost 5, with 13 bases in between. This CDR3 comprises 13 residues. CDR3 protein: CAIRGGERETQYF. The CDR3 nucleotides read TGTGCCATCAGGGGGGGAGAGCGGGAGACCCAGTACTTC.

The V gene is TRBV5-4, the J gene TRBJ2-3; D is unclear. The CDR3 spans 12 residues. V was pared by 4 bases and J by 4 bases, with 7 bases between. Per germline, CDR1 SGHNT and CDR2 YYREEE (reference sequence). CDR3 in DNA: TGTGCCAGCAGCCTGAGCGCAGATACGCAGTATTTT. It translates to CASSLSADTQYF.

This rearrangement joins TRBV7-2 to TRBJ2-7; 12 nucleotides align to TRBD2. V dropped 2 bases and J dropped 6; count of bases not matched to a gene: 8. This CDR3 region has 16 residues. Germline CDR1 SGHTA, CDR2 FQGNSA. The CDR3: CASSLIASGGAGEQYF. As DNA, the CDR3 is TGTGCCAGCAGCTTAATCGCTAGCGGGGGGGCCGGCGAGCAGTACTTC.

The chain is built from TRBV12-3 or TRBV12-4 and TRBJ2-5, with TRBD2 matching over 7 bases. V was pared by 3 bases and J by 12 bases, with 10 bases of the junction left unmatched. The CDR3 length is 13 residues. CDR3 amino acids: CASSFGSNSGEYF. DNA of the CDR3: TGTGCCAGCAGTTTCGGCTCGAACAGCGGGGAGTACTTC.

The chain couples TRBV6-6 to TRBJ1-6; TRBD1 aligns across 7 bases. Germline V CDR1 and CDR2: MNHNY, SVGAGI (reference sequence). The CDR3 is 15 amino acids. J was trimmed by 13 bases and V by 2 bases; bases with no gene match: 11. CDR3 DNA sequence: TGTGCCAGCAGTTACCAGTTCGGCCTAGGGGGCCCCCTCCACTTT. Amino acids: CASSYQFGLGGPLHF.

The chain joins TRBV27 to TRBJ2-3, with TRBD2 matching over 8 bases. The trim removed 7 bases at V and 1 base at J, leaving 4 bases unmatched. Germline CDR1 and CDR2: MNHEY and SMNVEV (reference sequence). The CDR3 is 14 residues long. The CDR3 sequence is CASTLTSGTDTQYF. CDR3 DNA: TGTGCCAGCACCCTGACTAGCGGCACAGATACGCAGTATTTT.

The genes are TRBV2 and TRBJ1-3; D is unresolved. The CDR3 loop spans 14 amino acids. V gave up 5 bases and J gave up 3 bases, with 11 bases separating them. Looked up from germline, CDR1 is SNHLY and CDR2 is FYNNEI. CDR3 bases: TGTGCCAGCAGTCTGGAGGGAGGTGGAAACACCATATATTTT. Translating it yields CASSLEGGGNTIYF. Drawing the rest from reference TRBV2 and TRBJ1-3, the complete variable domain is EPEVTQTPSHQVTQMGQEVILRCVPISNHLYFYWYRQILGQKVEFLVSFYNNEISEKSEIFDDQFSVERPDGSNFTLKIRSTKLEDSAMYFCASSLEGGGNTIYFGEGSWLTVV.

V and J are TRBV5-1 and TRBJ1-1, with D uncertain. The CDR3 covers 16 residues. Germline loops: CDR1 SGHRS, CDR2 YFSETQ. The V end was cut by 4 bases, the J end by 0 bases, with 16 bases between. CDR3 coding DNA: TGCGCCAGCAGCCGCGGAATTGGTCTAATGAACACTGAAGCTTTCTTT. This translates into CASSRGIGLMNTEAFF.